Below, 2 T cell receptor beta chains from the same sample are listed, as sequenced in a study of blood T cell repertoires in COVID-19. Assay used: immunoSEQ multiplex PCR; TCRdb lists only in-frame clones, some missing. The sample lists 200,000 to 250,000 clones; about 90% were seen once. Sequenced sample: peripheral blood. Receptor source: a young woman who had recovered from COVID-19.

In its sample, this clone was seen a few times. The chain recombines TRBV27 with TRBJ2-1; 8 positions match TRBD1. The CDR3 has 15 amino acids. Germline CDR1 reads MNHEY; CDR2 reads SMNVEV (reference sequence). The junction had 1 base not matched to a gene; V was cut back by 3 bases and J by 0 bases. CDR3 protein: CASSFGTGSYNEQFF. CDR3 DNA sequence: TGTGCCAGCAGTTTCGGGACAGGCTCCTACAATGAGCAGTTCTTC.

The chain links TRBV4-1 to TRBJ1-1, with TRBD1 matching over 7 bases. CDR3 length equals 17 residues. V dropped 0 bases and J dropped 7; count of bases not matched to a gene: 14. Germline values: CDR1 MGHRA, CDR2 YSYEKL. The CDR3 nucleotides are TGCGCCAGCAGCCAAGATGTCGCCCAGGGGGTATATGGTGAAGCTTTCTTT. Its translation: CASSQDVAQGVYGEAFF.